These T cell receptor beta chains were read from a single sample in a study of blood T cell repertoires in COVID-19. Profiling relied on immunoSEQ multiplex PCR, and the TCRdb table lists in-frame clones only, not all of them. Among about 250,000 clones listed, about 80% were seen once. The specimen was peripheral blood. These receptors all come from a man older than 75 with acute or convalescent COVID-19. Each CDR3 is given with its conserved first and last residue. The D gene is left open where the match is weak. Size tells how often a clone was seen (once, few, many) or the class of an expanded clone, and some rows leave it out.

j_gene,d_gene,abundance,v_gene,CDR3aa,CDR3nt
TRBJ2-3,TRBD1,once,TRBV7-9,CASSVMTGGRTDTQYF,TGTGCCAGCAGCGTCATGACAGGGGGCCGCACAGATACGCAGTATTTT
TRBJ1-4,TRBD1,-,TRBV5-6,CASRLTGGGEKLFF,TGTGCCAGCAGACTGACAGGGGGCGGTGAAAAACTGTTTTTT
TRBJ1-2,-,-,TRBV28,CASSPDRNGYTF,TGTGCCAGCAGTCCTGACAGAAATGGCTACACCTTC
TRBJ1-6,-,few,TRBV6-5,CASSLSGSSYNSPLHF,TGTGCCAGCAGTTTATCGGGGAGCTCCTATAATTCACCCCTCCACTTT
TRBJ1-1,-,-,TRBV7-8,CASSQRTGAINTEAFF,TGTGCCAGCAGCCAAAGAACAGGAGCTATTAACACTGAAGCTTTCTTT
TRBJ1-5,TRBD1,few,TRBV18,CASSPSATGTNLPQHF,TGTGCCAGCTCACCCAGTGCGACAGGGACGAATTTGCCCCAGCATTTT
TRBJ2-2,-,-,TRBV2,CASSEESSNTGELFF,TGTGCCAGCAGTGAAGAATCATCCAACACCGGGGAGCTGTTTTTT
TRBJ1-2,-,-,TRBV19,CASSRTENYGYTF,TGTGCCAGTAGTCGGACAGAAAACTATGGCTACACCTTC
TRBJ1-4,-,-,TRBV5-1,CASSLEGEATNEKLFF,TGCGCCAGCAGCTTGGAAGGGGAGGCAACTAATGAAAAACTGTTTTTT
TRBJ1-5,TRBD1,-,TRBV30,CAWSVGQGAGQPQHF,TGTGCCTGGAGTGTGGGGCAGGGGGCCGGCCAGCCCCAGCATTTT
TRBJ1-1,-,-,TRBV19,CASSIDWTANTEAFF,TGTGCCAGTAGTATAGATTGGACAGCGAACACTGAAGCTTTCTTT
TRBJ2-4,TRBD2,-,TRBV6-1,CASSEARVAGAKNIQYF,TGTGCCAGCAGTGAAGCGCGAGTAGCGGGAGCCAAAAACATTCAGTACTTC
TRBJ2-4,-,-,TRBV6-5,CASQGPKNIQYF,TGTGCCAGCCAGGGTCCGAAAAACATTCAGTACTTC
TRBJ1-5,-,-,TRBV29-1,CSVGEGVDQPQHF,TGCAGCGTTGGAGAAGGGGTGGATCAGCCCCAGCATTTT
TRBJ2-7,-,-,TRBV27,CASSLSQRPYEQYF,TGTGCCAGCAGTTTATCCCAGCGGCCCTACGAGCAGTACTTC
TRBJ1-2,-,once,TRBV5-4,CASRLPADYGYTF,TGTGCCAGCAGGCTACCCGCGGACTATGGCTACACCTTC
TRBJ1-5,-,-,TRBV27,CASSTLGVMKPQHF,TGTGCCAGCAGCACATTAGGGGTGATGAAGCCCCAGCATTTT
TRBJ1-3,-,-,TRBV4-1,CASSQDLGRGTGNTIYF,TGCGCCAGCAGCCAAGACTTGGGCAGGGGAACAGGAAACACCATATATTTT
TRBJ1-2,-,-,TRBV4-2,CASSQAQGNYGYTF,TGTGCCAGCAGCCAAGCGCAGGGGAACTATGGCTACACCTTC
TRBJ1-2,-,once,TRBV5-6,CASSLGGGYTF,TGTGCCAGCAGTCTAGGGGGTGGCTACACCTTC
TRBJ2-1,TRBD1,-,TRBV25-1,CASSDPGTEFYNEQFF,TGTGCCAGCAGTGATCCTGGGACAGAATTCTACAATGAGCAGTTCTTC
TRBJ1-5,-,few,TRBV27,CASSLSGIGRSNQPQHF,TGTGCCAGCAGTTTATCTGGAATTGGCAGGAGCAATCAGCCCCAGCATTTT
TRBJ1-2,-,-,TRBV30,CAAPRDSYWGYTF,TGTGCCGCCCCCCGAGACAGTTACTGGGGCTACACCTTC
TRBJ1-2,TRBD1,-,TRBV7-9,CASSLVGGGAGGYTF,TGTGCCAGCAGCTTAGTAGGAGGGGGCGCTGGGGGCTACACCTTC
TRBJ1-5,TRBD1,-,TRBV7-8,CASSLGQGNQPQHF,TGTGCCAGCAGCTTAGGACAGGGAAATCAGCCCCAGCATTTT
TRBJ2-1,-,-,TRBV12-3/TRBV12-4,CASSLILSSEQFF,TGTGCCAGCAGTTTAATTCTCTCGAGTGAGCAGTTCTTC
TRBJ2-3,TRBD2,-,TRBV9,CASSGRLAGGPTDTQYF,TGTGCCAGCAGCGGTAGACTAGCGGGAGGGCCGACAGATACGCAGTATTTT
TRBJ1-6,-,-,TRBV5-4,CASSRDNSPLHF,TGTGCCAGCAGCCGAGATAATTCACCCCTCCACTTT
TRBJ1-1,TRBD1,-,TRBV2,CASSSQGVEAFF,TGTGCCAGCAGTTCACAGGGGGTTGAAGCTTTCTTT
TRBJ1-4,TRBD1,-,TRBV27,CASSSTGGREKLFF,TGTGCCAGCAGTTCGACAGGGGGCAGGGAAAAACTGTTTTTT
TRBJ1-6,-,-,TRBV6-1,CASSEAKAISRNSPLHF,TGTGCCAGCAGTGAAGCCAAAGCAATCTCCCGCAATTCACCCCTCCACTTT
TRBJ2-7,-,-,TRBV5-1,CASSLGSSYEQYF,TGCGCCAGCAGCTTGGGTAGCTCCTACGAGCAGTACTTC
TRBJ2-1,-,-,TRBV24-1,CATSDPAGRGTPNEQFF,TGTGCCACCAGTGATCCCGCGGGGCGGGGGACACCCAATGAGCAGTTCTTC
TRBJ1-3,-,-,TRBV9,CASSVLAEGNTIYF,TGTGCCAGCAGCGTACTAGCGGAAGGAAACACCATATATTTT
TRBJ1-5,TRBD1,-,TRBV28,CASNIVGQGYQPQHF,TGTGCCAGCAATATCGTGGGACAGGGCTATCAGCCCCAGCATTTT
TRBJ2-3,TRBD2,-,TRBV28,CASGLAGGRRTDTQYF,TGTGCCAGCGGACTAGCGGGGGGGCGCCGCACAGATACGCAGTATTTT
TRBJ2-1,-,once,TRBV19,CATQGGNEQFF,TGTGCCACGCAAGGAGGCAATGAGCAGTTCTTC
TRBJ2-1,-,-,TRBV11-2,CASSLVGGPYNEQFF,TGTGCCAGCAGCTTAGTAGGGGGTCCCTACAATGAGCAGTTCTTC
TRBJ1-4,-,-,TRBV19,CASSTAEVTNEKLFF,TGTGCCAGTAGTACGGCGGAGGTGACTAATGAAAAACTGTTTTTT
TRBJ1-1,-,-,TRBV29-1,CSVHRGGFTEAFF,TGCAGCGTTCATAGGGGGGGGTTCACTGAAGCTTTCTTT
TRBJ1-2,-,few,TRBV5-4,CASSLARGQGYGYTF,TGTGCCAGCAGCTTGGCCCGCGGTCAAGGCTATGGCTACACCTTC
TRBJ2-3,TRBD1,-,TRBV19,CASSSDRATDTQYF,TGTGCCAGTAGTTCCGACAGGGCCACAGATACGCAGTATTTT
TRBJ1-1,-,-,TRBV28,CASTQARRKAFF,TGTGCCAGCACCCAGGCCCGGAGGAAAGCTTTCTTT
TRBJ2-1,TRBD1,-,TRBV5-1,CASSLESRQGNEQFF,TGCGCCAGCAGCTTGGAATCTAGACAGGGCAATGAGCAGTTCTTC
TRBJ1-6,-,-,TRBV19,CASSSLLSPLHF,TGTGCCAGTAGTTCCCTCTTGTCCCCCCTCCACTTT
TRBJ1-1,TRBD1,-,TRBV15,CATSRDRRGYTEAFF,TGTGCCACCAGCAGAGATCGCAGGGGGTACACTGAAGCTTTCTTT
TRBJ2-1,TRBD2,-,TRBV6-1,CASSEGWGLAGAVVHEQFF,TGTGCCAGCAGTGAGGGGTGGGGACTAGCGGGGGCCGTGGTCCATGAGCAGTTCTTC
TRBJ2-7,TRBD2,-,TRBV5-1,CASSTGLAGGDYEQYF,TGCGCCAGCAGCACAGGACTAGCGGGAGGTGACTACGAGCAGTACTTC
TRBJ2-7,-,-,TRBV18,CASSREYEQYF,TGTGCCAGCTCACGCGAATACGAGCAGTACTTC
TRBJ2-1,-,-,TRBV5-5,CASSRNQASYNEQFF,TGTGCCAGCAGCCGGAACCAGGCTTCCTACAATGAGCAGTTCTTC
TRBJ2-1,TRBD2,-,TRBV5-1,CATGLAGGGQFF,TGCGCCACCGGGCTAGCGGGAGGAGGACAGTTCTTC
TRBJ1-2,TRBD1,-,TRBV18,CASSVDRVYGYTF,TGTGCCAGCTCCGTCGACAGGGTCTATGGCTACACCTTC
TRBJ1-2,-,-,TRBV28,CASRRQINYGYTF,TGTGCCAGCAGACGACAGATTAACTATGGCTACACCTTC
TRBJ1-5,TRBD1,-,TRBV28,CASSASGTDNQPQHF,TGTGCCAGCAGTGCATCCGGGACAGACAATCAGCCCCAGCATTTT
TRBJ1-1,-,-,TRBV2,CASRQGMNTEAFF,TGTGCCAGCAGACAGGGAATGAACACTGAAGCTTTCTTT
TRBJ2-2,TRBD2,-,TRBV6-1,CASSGTSGRDTGELFF,TGTGCCAGCAGTGGGACTAGCGGGAGAGACACCGGGGAGCTGTTTTTT
TRBJ1-2,TRBD1,-,TRBV7-9,CASSLIGQGAAGYGYTF,TGTGCCAGCAGCCTGATCGGACAGGGGGCGGCAGGCTATGGCTACACCTTC
TRBJ2-3,-,-,TRBV24-1,CATSDTGRADTQYF,TGTGCCACCAGTGATACAGGTCGCGCAGATACGCAGTATTTT